This TCR beta chain was documented in a study of cytomegalovirus exposure and HLA in healthy donors. V lost 2 bases to trimming and J lost 1 base, with 13 bases between them. This CDR3 has 16 residues. Germline V gene lookup returns CDR1 MNHNS and CDR2 SASEGT. This clone was recorded once. Its antigen is as yet unknown. This cohort consisted of healthy bone marrow donors. Overall study findings and caveats: In a later analysis, across HLA loci, associated TCR counts were highest for DRB1, lowest for HLA-C.

PCR primers comprised 60 Vbeta and 13 Jbeta primers. Sequencing was performed with immunoSEQ multiplex PCR; in TCRdb, only in-frame clones are kept and a portion is missing. The table lists some 140,000 clones, over 60% of them singletons. The chain employs TRBV6-1 and TRBJ2-3; a possible D gene is TRBD2 (6 bases). The sequenced sample was PBMCs. The sequence was collected from a middle-aged woman in good health and CMV-seronegative. In nucleotides, the CDR3 is TGTGCCAGCAGTGAAATGAGGTCGGGAGGCACAGATACGCAGTATTTT. Amino acid sequence: CASSEMRSGGTDTQYF.